A selection of T cell receptor beta chains follows, all from one sample in a study of blood T cell repertoires in COVID-19. Clones were read by immunoSEQ multiplex PCR, and TCRdb kept only the in-frame ones, dropping some. This sample has 200,000 or so clones, with around 90% found just once. Material: PBMCs or T cells enriched from blood (not recorded which). The receptors were gathered from a young man in a cohort exposed to, infected with or recovered from COVID-19 (not recorded which). The CDR3 runs from the conserved cysteine through the conserved F or W. D genes are given only for firm matches. Not every row has a clone size; where given, it reads once, few, many or a size class.

>NA|TRBV6-2/TRBV6-3|TRBJ1-2|NA
CASSYSAGGYTF
TGTGCCAGCAGTTATTCTGCAGGTGGCTACACCTTC
>NA|TRBV7-9|TRBJ2-7|once
CASSWGRDTSSYEQYF
TGTGCCAGCAGCTGGGGGAGGGACACAAGCTCCTACGAGCAGTACTTC
>TRBD1|TRBV4-2|TRBJ1-3|NA
CASSQVEGQGSPGNTIYF
TGTGCCAGCAGCCAAGTGGAAGGACAGGGGTCTCCTGGAAACACCATATATTTT
>TRBD1|TRBV6-1|TRBJ1-6|NA
CASSDWDRGQNSPLHF
TGTGCCAGCAGTGATTGGGACAGGGGGCAAAATTCACCCCTCCACTTT
>NA|TRBV7-2|TRBJ2-6|NA
CASSLAPGAGANVLTF
TGTGCCAGCAGCTTAGCGCCGGGAGCTGGGGCCAACGTCCTGACTTTC
>NA|TRBV29-1|TRBJ2-3|NA
CSVDAGQSTDTQYF
TGCAGCGTTGATGCGGGGCAGAGCACAGATACGCAGTATTTT
>TRBD1|TRBV3-1/TRBV3-2|TRBJ1-6|NA
CASSRGQGASNSPLHF
TGTGCCAGCAGCCGAGGACAGGGGGCCTCTAATTCACCCCTCCACTTT
>NA|TRBV7-9|TRBJ1-3|NA
CASSSMGGGNTIYF
TGTGCCAGCAGCTCCATGGGAGGTGGAAACACCATATATTTT
>NA|TRBV7-8|TRBJ2-7|NA
CASSSHYEQYF
TGTGCCAGCAGCTCCCATTACGAGCAGTACTTC
>TRBD2|TRBV2|TRBJ2-1|NA
CASSEWGLSGSYNEQFF
TGTGCCAGCAGTGAATGGGGGCTTAGCGGGAGTTACAATGAGCAGTTCTTC
>TRBD1|TRBV28|TRBJ2-7|few
CASSPTSPPGGAHEQYF
TGTGCCAGCAGTCCCACTTCCCCGCCAGGGGGAGCCCACGAGCAGTACTTC
>NA|TRBV5-5|TRBJ2-4|NA
CASSSRRWQGGEAKNIQYF
TGTGCCAGCAGCTCCCGGAGGTGGCAGGGAGGCGAAGCCAAAAACATTCAGTACTTC
>NA|TRBV28|TRBJ1-2|NA
CASSSLRDPTTNYGYTF
TGTGCCAGCAGTTCTTTGCGGGACCCAACAACTAACTATGGCTACACCTTC
>NA|TRBV28|TRBJ2-1|NA
CASSPTRSPPNNEQFF
TGTGCCAGCAGCCCGACTAGATCCCCCCCAAACAATGAGCAGTTCTTC
>TRBD2|TRBV5-1|TRBJ2-1|NA
CASSSGLAGGSFF
TGCGCCAGCAGCTCGGGACTAGCGGGAGGGTCGTTCTTC